The 3 T cell receptor beta chains reported below all come from one sample, sequenced in a study of blood T cell repertoires in COVID-19. Sequencing used immunoSEQ multiplex PCR; TCRdb keeps in-frame clones, though not all of them. The sample lists 150,000 to 170,000 clones; around 82% were seen once. Sample: peripheral blood. These receptors all stem from a man in his fifties or sixties with COVID-19, enrolled during active disease.

The chain couples TRBV2 to TRBJ1-5, with 9 bases identical to TRBD1. This CDR3 is built from 15 residues. Germline assignment: CDR1 SNHLY and CDR2 FYNNEI. With V trimmed by 5 bases and J by 9 bases, 11 bases remained unmatched. CDR3 in amino acids: CASSSGQGIFPPQHF. The CDR3 nucleotides are TGTGCCAGCAGTTCAGGACAGGGGATATTTCCGCCCCAGCATTTT.

This clone was detected a few times. This sequence joins TRBV9 and TRBJ1-5; TRBD1 aligns across 7 bases. Per the germline V gene, CDR1 is SGDLS and CDR2 is YYNGEE. J gave up 1 base and V 5 bases, and 9 bases lay outside the gene matches. The length of the CDR3 is 16 residues. This CDR3 is CASRRGTVASNQPQHF. For the CDR3, the DNA is TGTGCCAGCAGACGAGGGACAGTCGCAAGCAATCAGCCCCAGCATTTT. The full variable domain, its missing parts supplied by reference TRBV9 and TRBJ1-5, is DSGVTQTPKHLITATGQRVTLRCSPRSGDLSVYWYQQSLDQGLQFLIQYYNGEERAKGNILERFSAQQFPDLHSELNLSSLELGDSALYFCASRRGTVASNQPQHFGDGTRLSIL.

The chain combines TRBV3-1 (or the pseudogene TRBV3-2) with TRBJ2-4, with 15 bases matching TRBD2. The CDR3 has 18 residues. The junction had 6 bases not matched to a gene; V was cut back by 0 bases and J by 6 bases. Germline CDR1 LGHDT, CDR2 YNNKEL (reference sequence). The CDR3 here is CASSQDGLAGGPRNIQYF. In nucleotides, the CDR3 is TGTGCCAGCAGCCAAGATGGACTAGCGGGAGGGCCGCGAAACATTCAGTACTTC.